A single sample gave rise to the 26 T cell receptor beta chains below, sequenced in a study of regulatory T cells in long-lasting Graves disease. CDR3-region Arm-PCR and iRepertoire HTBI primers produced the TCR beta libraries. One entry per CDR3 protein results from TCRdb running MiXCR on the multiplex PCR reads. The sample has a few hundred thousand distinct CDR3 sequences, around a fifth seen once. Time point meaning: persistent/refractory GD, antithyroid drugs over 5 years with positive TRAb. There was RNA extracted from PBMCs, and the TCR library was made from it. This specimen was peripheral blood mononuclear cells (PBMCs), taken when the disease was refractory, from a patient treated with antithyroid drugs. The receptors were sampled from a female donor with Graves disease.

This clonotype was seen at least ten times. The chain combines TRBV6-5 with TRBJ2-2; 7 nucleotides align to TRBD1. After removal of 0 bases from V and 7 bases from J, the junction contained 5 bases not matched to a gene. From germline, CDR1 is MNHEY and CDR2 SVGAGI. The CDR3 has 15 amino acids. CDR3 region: CASSYSRGRGGELFF. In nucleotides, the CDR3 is TGTGCCAGCAGTTACTCAAGGGGGCGAGGCGGGGAGCTGTTTTTT.

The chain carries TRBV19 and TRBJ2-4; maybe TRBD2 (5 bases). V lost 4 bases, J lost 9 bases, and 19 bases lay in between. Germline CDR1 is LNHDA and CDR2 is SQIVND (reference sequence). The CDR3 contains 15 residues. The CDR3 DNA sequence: TGTGCCAGTAGTAGCGTTGGACGGACTCGGGTCATTCAGTACTTC. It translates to CASSSVGRTRVIQYF.

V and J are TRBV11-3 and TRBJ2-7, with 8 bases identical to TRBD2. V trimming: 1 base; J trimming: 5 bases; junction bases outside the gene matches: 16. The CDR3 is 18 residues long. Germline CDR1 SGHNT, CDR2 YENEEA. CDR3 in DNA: TGTGCCAGCAGCTTAGTTTCCCTCAGCGGGAGTTCTGGCAACGAGCAGTACTTC. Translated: CASSLVSLSGSSGNEQYF.

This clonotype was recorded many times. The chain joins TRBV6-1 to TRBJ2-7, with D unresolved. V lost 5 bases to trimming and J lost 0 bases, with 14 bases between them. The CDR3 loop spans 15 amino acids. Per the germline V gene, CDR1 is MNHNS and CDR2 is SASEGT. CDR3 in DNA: TGTGCCAGCAGTCCCCGGAGTGCAAGCTCCTACGAGCAGTACTTC. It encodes CASSPRSASSYEQYF.

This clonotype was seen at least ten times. The CDR3 is CASMESWADHGYTF. CDR3 DNA sequence: TGTGCCAGCATGGAGTCCTGGGCGGACCATGGCTACACCTTC. The genes are TRBV6-1 and TRBJ1-2; D is unresolved. CDR1 and CDR2 from the germline V gene are MNHNS and SASEGT. V dropped 7 bases and J dropped 6 bases, with 18 bases sitting between them. CDR3 length: 14 amino acids.

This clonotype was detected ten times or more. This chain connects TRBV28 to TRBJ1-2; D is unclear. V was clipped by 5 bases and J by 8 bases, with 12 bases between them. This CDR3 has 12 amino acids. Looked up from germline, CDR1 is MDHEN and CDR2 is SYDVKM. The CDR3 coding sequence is TGTGCCAGCAGTCTCGAATACCGGGGCTACACCTTC. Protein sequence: CASSLEYRGYTF.

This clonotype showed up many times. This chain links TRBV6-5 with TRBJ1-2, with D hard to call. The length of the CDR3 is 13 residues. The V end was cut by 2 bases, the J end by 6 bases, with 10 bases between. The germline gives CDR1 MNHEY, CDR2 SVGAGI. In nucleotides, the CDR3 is TGTGCCAGCAGTTACGAGCCAGGCGATGGCTACACCTTC. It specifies CASSYEPGDGYTF.

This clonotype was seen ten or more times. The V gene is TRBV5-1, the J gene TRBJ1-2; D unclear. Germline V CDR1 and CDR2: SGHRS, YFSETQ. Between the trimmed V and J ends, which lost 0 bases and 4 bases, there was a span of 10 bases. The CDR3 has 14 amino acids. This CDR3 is CASSLVSIPYGYTF. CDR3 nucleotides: TGCGCCAGCAGCTTGGTTAGCATCCCCTATGGCTACACCTTC.

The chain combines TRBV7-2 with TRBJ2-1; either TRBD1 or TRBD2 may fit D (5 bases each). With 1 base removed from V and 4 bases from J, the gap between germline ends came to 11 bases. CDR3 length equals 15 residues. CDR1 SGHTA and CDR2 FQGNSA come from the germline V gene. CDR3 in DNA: TGTGCCAGCAGCTTAGGAGCGGACACGTACAATGAGCAGTTCTTC. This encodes CASSLGADTYNEQFF.

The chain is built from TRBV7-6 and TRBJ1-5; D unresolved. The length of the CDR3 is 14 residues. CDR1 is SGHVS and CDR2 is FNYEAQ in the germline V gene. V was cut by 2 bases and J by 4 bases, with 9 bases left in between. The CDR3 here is CASSLSSANQPQHF. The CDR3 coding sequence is TGTGCCAGCAGCTTATCCTCGGCTAATCAGCCCCAGCATTTT. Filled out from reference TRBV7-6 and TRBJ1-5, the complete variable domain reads GAGVSQSPRYKVTKRGQDVALRCDPISGHVSLYWYRQALGQGPEFLTYFNYEAQQDKSGLPNDRFSAERPEGSISTLTIQRTEQRDSAMYRCASSLSSANQPQHFGDGTRLSIL.

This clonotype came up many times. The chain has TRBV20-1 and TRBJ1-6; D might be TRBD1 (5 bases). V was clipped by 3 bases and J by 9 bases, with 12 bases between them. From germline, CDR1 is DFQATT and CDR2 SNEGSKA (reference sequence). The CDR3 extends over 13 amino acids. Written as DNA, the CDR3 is TGCAGTGCTAGTGTGACAGCTACTTCACCCCTCCACTTT. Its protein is CSASVTATSPLHF.

CDR3 in DNA: TGTGCCAGTAGTATCGACAGGGACGAGCACCAGCCCCAGCATTTT. Protein product: CASSIDRDEHQPQHF. This rearrangement joins TRBV19 to TRBJ1-5; TRBD1 agrees at 7 bases. V trimming: 3 bases; J trimming: 7 bases; junction bases outside the gene matches: 9. The germline V gene encodes CDR1 LNHDA and CDR2 SQIVND (reference sequence). This CDR3 contains 15 residues.

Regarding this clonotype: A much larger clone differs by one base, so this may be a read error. CDR3 nucleotides: TGTGCCAACAGAAAGGGCAGGGGGCGCGACAGTTCCTACGAGCAGTACTTC. Its protein is CANRKGRGRDSSYEQYF. V and J are TRBV27 and TRBJ2-7; 8 positions agree with TRBD1. V lost 10 bases and J lost 1; bases outside the gene matches: 18. Looked up from germline, CDR1 is MNHEY and CDR2 is SMNVEV (reference sequence). The CDR3 is made up of 17 amino acids.

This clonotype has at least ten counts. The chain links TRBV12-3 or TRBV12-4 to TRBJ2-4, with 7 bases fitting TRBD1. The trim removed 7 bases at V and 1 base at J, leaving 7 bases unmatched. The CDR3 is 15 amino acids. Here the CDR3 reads CASIRAGGAKNIQYF. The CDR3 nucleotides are TGTGCCAGCATCAGGGCAGGGGGTGCCAAAAACATTCAGTACTTC.

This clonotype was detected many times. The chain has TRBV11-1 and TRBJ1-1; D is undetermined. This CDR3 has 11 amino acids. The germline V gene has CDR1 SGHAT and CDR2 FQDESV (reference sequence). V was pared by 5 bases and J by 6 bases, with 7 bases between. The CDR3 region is CASSRGPEAFF. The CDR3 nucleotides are TGTGCCAGCAGCCGAGGGCCTGAAGCTTTCTTT.

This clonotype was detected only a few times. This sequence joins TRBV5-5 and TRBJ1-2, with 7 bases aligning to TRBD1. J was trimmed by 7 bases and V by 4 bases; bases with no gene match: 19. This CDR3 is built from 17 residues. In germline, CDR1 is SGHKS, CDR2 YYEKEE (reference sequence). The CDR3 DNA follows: TGTGCCAGCAGCCTCCACCCGGACAGGCCGAGTAAAGTTGGCTACACCTTC. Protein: CASSLHPDRPSKVGYTF.

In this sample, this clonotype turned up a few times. The CDR3 region is CASSPHQVVEAFF. As DNA, the CDR3 is TGTGCCAGCAGTCCGCACCAAGTAGTGGAAGCTTTCTTT. V and J are TRBV28 and TRBJ1-1; D not certain. The CDR3 covers 13 residues. In germline, CDR1 is MDHEN, CDR2 SYDVKM. V was cut by 5 bases and J by 8 bases, with 15 bases left in between.

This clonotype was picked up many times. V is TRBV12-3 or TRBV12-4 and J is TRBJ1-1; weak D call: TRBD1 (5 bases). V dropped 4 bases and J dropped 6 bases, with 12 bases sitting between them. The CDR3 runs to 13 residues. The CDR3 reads CASSWDQAAEAFF. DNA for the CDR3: TGTGCCAGCAGTTGGGACCAGGCGGCTGAAGCTTTCTTT.

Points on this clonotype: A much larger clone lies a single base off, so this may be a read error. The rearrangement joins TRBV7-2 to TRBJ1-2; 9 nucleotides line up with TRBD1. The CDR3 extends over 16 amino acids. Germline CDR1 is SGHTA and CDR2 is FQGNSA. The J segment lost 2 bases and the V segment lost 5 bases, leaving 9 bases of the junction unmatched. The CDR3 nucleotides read TGTGCCAGCAGCCCGGGACAGGGCCAAATCAACTATGGCTACACCTTC. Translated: CASSPGQGQINYGYTF.

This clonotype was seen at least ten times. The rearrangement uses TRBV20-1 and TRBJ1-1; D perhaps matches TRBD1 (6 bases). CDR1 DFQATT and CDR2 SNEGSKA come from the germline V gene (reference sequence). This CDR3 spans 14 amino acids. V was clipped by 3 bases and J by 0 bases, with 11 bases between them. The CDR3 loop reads CSARKRQVNTEAFF. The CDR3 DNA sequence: TGCAGTGCTAGGAAAAGACAGGTGAACACTGAAGCTTTCTTT.

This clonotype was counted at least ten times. The CDR3 loop reads CATSDPTSFPKEQYF. The CDR3 nucleotides are TGTGCCACCAGTGATCCGACGAGTTTCCCTAAAGAGCAGTACTTC. J is TRBJ2-7 and V is TRBV24-1; D remains ambiguous. The CDR3 is 15 residues long. V was trimmed by 3 bases and J by 7 bases, leaving 18 bases between them. The germline gives CDR1 KGHDR, CDR2 SFDVKD.

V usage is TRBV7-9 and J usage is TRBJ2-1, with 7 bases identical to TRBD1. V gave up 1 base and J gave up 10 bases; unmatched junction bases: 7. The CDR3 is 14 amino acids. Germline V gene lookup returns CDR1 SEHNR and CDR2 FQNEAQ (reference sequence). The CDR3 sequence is CASSLVRTGDEQFF. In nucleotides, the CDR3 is TGTGCCAGCAGCTTAGTAAGGACAGGTGACGAGCAGTTCTTC.

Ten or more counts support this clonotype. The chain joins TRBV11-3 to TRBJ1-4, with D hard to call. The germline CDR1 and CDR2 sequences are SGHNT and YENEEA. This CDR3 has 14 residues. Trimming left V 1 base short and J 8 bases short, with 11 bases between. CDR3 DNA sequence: TGTGCCAGCAGCTTAGCAGCATTAGTAGAAAAACTGTTTTTT. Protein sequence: CASSLAALVEKLFF.

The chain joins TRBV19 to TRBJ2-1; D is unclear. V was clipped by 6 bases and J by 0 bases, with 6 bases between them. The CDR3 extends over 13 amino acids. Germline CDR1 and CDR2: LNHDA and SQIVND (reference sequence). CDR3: CASSPASYNEQFF. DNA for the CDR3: TGTGCCAGTAGCCCAGCCTCCTACAATGAGCAGTTCTTC.

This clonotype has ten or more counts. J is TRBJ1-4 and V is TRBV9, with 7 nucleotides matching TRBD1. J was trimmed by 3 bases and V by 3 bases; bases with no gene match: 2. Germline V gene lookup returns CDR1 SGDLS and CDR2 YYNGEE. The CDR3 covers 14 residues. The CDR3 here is CASSGGQSNEKLFF. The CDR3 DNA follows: TGTGCCAGCAGCGGGGGACAGTCTAATGAAAAACTGTTTTTT.

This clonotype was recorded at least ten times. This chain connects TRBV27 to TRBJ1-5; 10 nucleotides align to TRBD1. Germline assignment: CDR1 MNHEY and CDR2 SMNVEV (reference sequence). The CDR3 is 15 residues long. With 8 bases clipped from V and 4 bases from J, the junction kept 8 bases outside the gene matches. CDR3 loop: CASATWGQGNQPQHF. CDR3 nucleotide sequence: TGTGCCAGCGCAACTTGGGGACAGGGGAATCAGCCCCAGCATTTT.